These 11 T cell receptor beta chains originate from one sample sequenced in a study of neurological immune-mediated disorders. TCRdb re-derived calls from the 5' RACE reads in MiXCR, one entry per CDR3 protein. The sample contains approximately 50,000 distinct CDR3 sequences, about a tenth of which appear only once. Sequencing was performed on PBMCs. The receptor set was obtained from a man aged 65 to 85 with HTLV-1-associated myelopathy (HAM/TSP).

J is TRBJ2-1 and V is TRBV14; 11 positions match TRBD2. The germline V gene has CDR1 SGHDN and CDR2 FVKESK. J gave up 6 bases and V 2 bases, and 18 bases lay outside the gene matches. The CDR3 covers 20 residues. CDR3: CASSQRTGWTSGRIGNEQFF. The CDR3 DNA reads TGTGCCAGCAGCCAAAGAACAGGGTGGACTAGCGGGCGGATTGGCAATGAGCAGTTCTTC.

This clonotype was recorded many times. V gene TRBV7-2 combines with J gene TRBJ2-2, with D perhaps matching TRBD2 (6 bases). Germline CDR1 is SGHTA and CDR2 is FQGNSA. The length of the CDR3 is 16 residues. Trimming shortened V by 3 bases and J by 5 bases, and 16 bases separated the two germline ends. The CDR3 bases are TGTGCCAGCAGCTTTGCGGGGCAACGCGGGACCGGGGAGCTGTTTTTT. Its translation: CASSFAGQRGTGELFF.

In regard to this clonotype: This clone may be a read error of a much larger clone one base away. The chain carries TRBV18 and TRBJ1-6; no firm D call. Germline CDR1 and CDR2: KGHSH and LQKENI. Trimming pared 2 bases from V and 8 bases from J, leaving 10 bases between. The CDR3 is 14 amino acids. DNA for the CDR3: TGTGCCAGCTCACCAAGGGTACAAGATTCACCCCTCCACTTT. This gives the protein CASSPRVQDSPLHF.

The table lists this clonotype with many counts. V is TRBV6-5 and J is TRBJ1-2; D remains ambiguous. Germline V lookup: CDR1 MNHEY, CDR2 SVGAGI. V lost 0 bases, J lost 8 bases, and 10 bases lay in between. This CDR3 is built from 13 residues. CDR3 sequence: CASSYSSSRGYTF. CDR3 nucleotide sequence: TGTGCCAGCAGTTACTCATCCAGTCGAGGCTACACCTTC.

CDR3 nucleotides: TGCAGTGCAAGTTGGGGATTCACCTACGAGCAGTACTTC. It is translated as CSASWGFTYEQYF. The chain carries TRBV20-1 and TRBJ2-7; D not certain. Germline V gives CDR1 DFQATT, CDR2 SNEGSKA (reference sequence). There are 13 residues in the CDR3. The germline V and J ends were trimmed by 6 bases and 2 bases, with 14 bases remaining between them.

This clonotype showed up many times. V is TRBV7-2 and J is TRBJ1-2; perhaps TRBD1 as D (5 bases). This CDR3 is 16 amino acids long. Germline-derived CDR1 and CDR2 are SGHTA and FQGNSA. The V gene lost 3 bases and the J gene lost 8 bases, with 22 bases spanning the gap. The CDR3 sequence is CASSFRGAESPQGYTF. In DNA form, the CDR3 reads TGTGCCAGCAGCTTTCGAGGGGCGGAGAGCCCCCAGGGCTACACCTTC.

This rearrangement joins TRBV9 to TRBJ1-1; possibly TRBD1 for D (5 bases). The CDR3 has 15 amino acids. V was shortened by 0 bases and J by 2 bases, with 11 bases between the two germline ends. The germline V gene has CDR1 SGDLS and CDR2 YYNGEE. CDR3 protein: CASSVAGGSNTEAFF. Here the CDR3 DNA reads TGTGCCAGCAGCGTAGCGGGGGGAAGTAACACTGAAGCTTTCTTT.

This clonotype came up many times. The chain uses TRBV13 and TRBJ2-5; D might be TRBD1 (5 bases). The germline V gene encodes CDR1 PRHDT and CDR2 FYEKMQ (reference sequence). The CDR3 totals 16 residues. V was trimmed by 4 bases and J by 5 bases, leaving 20 bases between them. The CDR3 here is CASSSKTRAQLETQYF. The CDR3 region has the DNA TGTGCCAGCAGCTCGAAAACCAGGGCCCAGTTGGAGACCCAGTACTTC.

In this sample, this clonotype turned up many times. This chain joins TRBV27 and TRBJ2-1; TRBD1 matches at 8 bases. V shed 5 bases, J shed 5 bases, and the junction held 8 bases outside the gene matches. Germline V gene lookup returns CDR1 MNHEY and CDR2 SMNVEV (reference sequence). The CDR3 length is 15 residues. Written as DNA, the CDR3 is TGTGCCAGCAGTACCGACAGGGGAGTAAACAATGAGCAGTTCTTC. This translates into CASSTDRGVNNEQFF.

This clonotype was picked up many times. CDR3 sequence (DNA): TGTGCCAGCAGCTTAGGGCCGGCCGCGGGAGGGTTCAACGAGCAGTACTTC. Translating gives CASSLGPAAGGFNEQYF. V usage is TRBV7-3 and J usage is TRBJ2-7, with 9 bases aligning to TRBD2. The CDR3 is made up of 17 amino acids. The germline gives CDR1 SGHTA, CDR2 FQGTGA. V lost 2 bases, J lost 5 bases, and 13 bases stayed unmatched.

This clonotype was seen repeatedly, ten times or more. The V call is TRBV11-2, the J call TRBJ2-3; 9 nucleotides agree with TRBD2. CDR3 length: 17 amino acids. V gave up 7 bases and J gave up 2 bases; unmatched junction bases: 13. Germline assignment: CDR1 SGHAT and CDR2 FQNNGV. CDR3 in amino acids: CASTPGISGGLTDTQYF. Here the CDR3 DNA reads TGTGCCAGCACCCCGGGGATTAGCGGGGGCCTCACAGATACGCAGTATTTT.